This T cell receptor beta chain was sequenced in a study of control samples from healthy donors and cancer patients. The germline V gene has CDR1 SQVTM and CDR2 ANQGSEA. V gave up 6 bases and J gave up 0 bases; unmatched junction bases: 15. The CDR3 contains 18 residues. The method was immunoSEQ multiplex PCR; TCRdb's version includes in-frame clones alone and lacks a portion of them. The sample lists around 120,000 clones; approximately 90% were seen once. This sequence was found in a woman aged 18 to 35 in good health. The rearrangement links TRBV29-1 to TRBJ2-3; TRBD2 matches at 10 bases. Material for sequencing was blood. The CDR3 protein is CSVDERMTSGSSTDTQYF. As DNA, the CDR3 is TGCAGCGTCGATGAACGTATGACTAGCGGGTCTAGCACAGATACGCAGTATTTT.